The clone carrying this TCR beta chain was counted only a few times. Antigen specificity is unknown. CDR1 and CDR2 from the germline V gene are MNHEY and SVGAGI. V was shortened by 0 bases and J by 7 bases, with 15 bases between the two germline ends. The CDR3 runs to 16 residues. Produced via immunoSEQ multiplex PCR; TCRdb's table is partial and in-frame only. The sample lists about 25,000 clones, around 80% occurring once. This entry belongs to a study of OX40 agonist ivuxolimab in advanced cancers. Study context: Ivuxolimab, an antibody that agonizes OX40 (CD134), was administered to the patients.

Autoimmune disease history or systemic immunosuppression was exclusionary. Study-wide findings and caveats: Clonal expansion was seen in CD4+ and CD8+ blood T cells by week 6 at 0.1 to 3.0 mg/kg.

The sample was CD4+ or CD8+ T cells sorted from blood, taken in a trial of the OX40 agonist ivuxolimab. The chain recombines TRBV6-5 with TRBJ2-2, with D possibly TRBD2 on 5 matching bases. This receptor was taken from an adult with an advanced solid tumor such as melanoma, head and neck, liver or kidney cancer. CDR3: CASSYSIAGKVGELFF. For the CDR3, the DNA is TGTGCCAGCAGTTACTCGATTGCCGGGAAAGTCGGGGAGCTGTTTTTT.